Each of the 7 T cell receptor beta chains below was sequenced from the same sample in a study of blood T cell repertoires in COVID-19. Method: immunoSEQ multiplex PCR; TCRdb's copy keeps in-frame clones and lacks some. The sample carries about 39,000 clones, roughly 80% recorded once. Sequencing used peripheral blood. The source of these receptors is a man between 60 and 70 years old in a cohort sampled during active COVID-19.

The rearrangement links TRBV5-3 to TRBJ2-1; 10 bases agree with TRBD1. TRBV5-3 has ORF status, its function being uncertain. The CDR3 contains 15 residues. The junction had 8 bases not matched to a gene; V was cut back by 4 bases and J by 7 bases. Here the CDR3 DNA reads TGTGCCAGAAGCATACCCCGACAGGGGGCAAATGAGCAGTTCTTC. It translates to CARSIPRQGANEQFF.

The CDR3: CASSQRRSLEETQYF. CDR3 coding DNA: TGTGCCAGCTCACAGCGTAGAAGTTTGGAGGAGACCCAGTACTTC. The chain links TRBV18 to TRBJ2-5; no firm D call. CDR3 length: 15 amino acids. With 4 bases removed from V and 5 bases from J, the gap between germline ends came to 17 bases. Germline V gives CDR1 KGHSH, CDR2 LQKENI.

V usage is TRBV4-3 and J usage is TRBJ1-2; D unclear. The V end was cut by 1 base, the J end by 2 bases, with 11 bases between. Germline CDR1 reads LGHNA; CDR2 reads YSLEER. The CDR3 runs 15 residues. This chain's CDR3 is CASSQGATANYGYTF. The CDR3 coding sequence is TGCGCCAGCAGCCAAGGTGCAACAGCCAACTATGGCTACACCTTC.

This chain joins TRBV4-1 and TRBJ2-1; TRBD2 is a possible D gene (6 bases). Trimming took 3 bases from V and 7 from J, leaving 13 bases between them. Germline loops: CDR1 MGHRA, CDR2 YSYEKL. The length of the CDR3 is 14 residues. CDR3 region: CASSQGSRGNEQFF. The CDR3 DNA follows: TGCGCCAGCAGCCAGGGTAGTCGGGGGAATGAGCAGTTCTTC.

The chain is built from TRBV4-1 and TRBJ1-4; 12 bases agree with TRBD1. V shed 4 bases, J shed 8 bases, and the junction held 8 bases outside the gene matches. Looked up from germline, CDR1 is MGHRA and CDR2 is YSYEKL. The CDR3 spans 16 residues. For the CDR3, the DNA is TGCGCCAGCAGCCCCATCTCCGGGACAGGGGGCGAAAAACTGTTTTTT. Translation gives CASSPISGTGGEKLFF.

Written as DNA, the CDR3 is TGCGCCAGCAGCCGGTCGGGTACAGGGAGCTCTGGAAACACCATATATTTT. Its protein is CASSRSGTGSSGNTIYF. The chain joins TRBV4-1 to TRBJ1-3, with D possibly matching TRBD1 (6 bases). Trimming removed 4 bases from V and 0 bases from J, with 16 bases in between. In germline, CDR1 is MGHRA, CDR2 YSYEKL. The CDR3 totals 17 residues.

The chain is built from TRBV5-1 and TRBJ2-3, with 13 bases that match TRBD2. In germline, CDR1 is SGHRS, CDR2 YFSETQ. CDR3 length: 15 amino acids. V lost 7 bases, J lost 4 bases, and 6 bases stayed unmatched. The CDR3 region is CASGLAGDRADTQYF. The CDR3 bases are TGCGCCAGCGGACTAGCGGGAGATCGGGCAGATACGCAGTATTTT. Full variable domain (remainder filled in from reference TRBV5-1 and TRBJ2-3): KAGVTQTPRYLIKTRGQQVTLSCSPISGHRSVSWYQQTPGQGLQFLFEYFSETQRNKGNFPGRFSGRQFSNSRSEMNVSTLELGDSALYLCASGLAGDRADTQYFGPGTRLTVL.